One sample yielded the 27 T cell receptor beta chains listed below, sequenced in a study of cytomegalovirus exposure and HLA in healthy donors. Primers for the PCR totalled 60 Vbeta and 13 Jbeta. Clones were read by immunoSEQ multiplex PCR, and TCRdb kept only the in-frame ones, dropping some. The table shows about 140,000 clones, with approximately 70% occurring only once. The sequenced sample consisted of PBMCs. These receptors were taken from a woman in her thirties in good health and CMV-seronegative.

The chain has TRBV5-8 and TRBJ2-5; D gene unclear. Trimming removed 1 base from V and 1 base from J, with 8 bases in between. Germline V gene data show CDR1 as SGHTS and CDR2 as YDEGEE. The CDR3 is 14 residues long. In nucleotides, the CDR3 is TGTGCCAGCAGCTTGACGGTTTCCCAAGAGACCCAGTACTTC. Protein sequence: CASSLTVSQETQYF.

This clone was recorded a few times. The V call is TRBV11-1, the J call TRBJ1-4; TRBD1 agrees at 8 bases. Germline CDR1 is SGHAT and CDR2 is FQDESV (reference sequence). Trimming at V came to 5 bases and at J to 6 bases, leaving 5 bases not matched to a gene. The CDR3 is made up of 14 amino acids. The CDR3 nucleotides read TGTGCCAGCAGCCTCGGACAGGGTGATGAAAAACTGTTTTTT. It codes for CASSLGQGDEKLFF.

V and J are TRBV14 and TRBJ2-3; 8 nucleotides line up with TRBD1. The CDR3 is made up of 15 amino acids. V dropped 1 base and J dropped 5; count of bases not matched to a gene: 5. The V gene's germline CDR1 is SGHDN and CDR2 FVKESK. The CDR3 region has the DNA TGTGCCAGCAGCCAAGGGACAGGGCCGGTAGATACGCAGTATTTT. Encoded protein: CASSQGTGPVDTQYF.

The chain is built from TRBV13 and TRBJ2-1, with D possibly matching TRBD2 (5 bases). The germline V gene has CDR1 PRHDT and CDR2 FYEKMQ (reference sequence). V dropped 0 bases and J dropped 0 bases, with 12 bases sitting between them. This CDR3 contains 17 residues. CDR3 in amino acids: CASSLGPGWGSYNEQFF. The CDR3 DNA sequence: TGTGCCAGCAGCTTAGGGCCGGGATGGGGCTCCTACAATGAGCAGTTCTTC.

This clone was seen a handful of times. The rearrangement links TRBV5-5 to TRBJ2-1; TRBD2 agrees at 9 bases. The germline V gene has CDR1 SGHKS and CDR2 YYEKEE (reference sequence). The length of the CDR3 is 16 residues. V gave up 3 bases and J gave up 9 bases; unmatched junction bases: 13. This CDR3 is CASSWAGTSNLCEQFF. In DNA, the CDR3 is TGTGCCAGCAGCTGGGCCGGGACTAGCAACCTGTGTGAGCAGTTCTTC.

The V gene is TRBV9, the J gene TRBJ1-3; D remains ambiguous. CDR1 and CDR2 (germline): SGDLS, YYNGEE. With 0 bases removed from V and 4 bases from J, the gap between germline ends came to 5 bases. CDR3 size: 13 residues. The CDR3 DNA is TGTGCCAGCAGCGTAGCGTTAGGAAACACCATATATTTT. The encoded protein is CASSVALGNTIYF.

This rearrangement joins TRBV19 to TRBJ2-5; 12 bases are shared with TRBD2. This CDR3 contains 17 residues. Germline V gene data show CDR1 as LNHDA and CDR2 as SQIVND (reference sequence). Trimming at V came to 5 bases and at J to 1 base, leaving 8 bases not matched to a gene. CDR3 in DNA: TGTGCCAGTAGTTTCTCATCACTAGCGGGGGGCCAAGAGACCCAGTACTTC. Amino acid sequence: CASSFSSLAGGQETQYF.

DNA of the CDR3: TGTGCCAGCAGCCCACGACAAGGTATAATAGATACGCAGTATTTT. Protein product: CASSPRQGIIDTQYF. This chain links TRBV7-2 with TRBJ2-3, with D hard to call. This CDR3 has 15 amino acids. Trimming left V 5 bases short and J 5 bases short, with 17 bases between. CDR1 SGHTA and CDR2 FQGNSA come from the germline V gene.

This chain's CDR3 is CASSISGSNYGYTF. DNA of the CDR3: TGTGCCAGTAGTATCTCGGGGTCTAACTATGGCTACACCTTC. The chain recombines TRBV19 with TRBJ1-2; D not resolved. The CDR3 consists of 14 residues. Germline CDR1 reads LNHDA; CDR2 reads SQIVND (reference sequence). Trimming pared 3 bases from V and 0 bases from J, leaving 8 bases between.

The chain couples TRBV20-1 to TRBJ2-7; no reliable D call. This CDR3 has 11 residues. From germline, CDR1 is DFQATT and CDR2 SNEGSKA (reference sequence). The V end was cut by 5 bases, the J end by 3 bases, with 8 bases between. The CDR3, as DNA: TGCAGTGCTCCCTTTCGCTACGAGCAGTACTTC. Amino acid sequence: CSAPFRYEQYF.

This clone occurred a few times. The chain recombines TRBV9 with TRBJ1-1; 11 positions agree with TRBD1. The CDR3 contains 14 residues. V dropped 4 bases and J dropped 11; count of bases not matched to a gene: 10. Germline CDR1 is SGDLS and CDR2 is YYNGEE. The CDR3 loop reads CASSQVAGTGGAFF. CDR3 DNA: TGTGCCAGCAGCCAAGTAGCGGGGACAGGGGGGGCTTTCTTT. Complete variable domain (other parts from reference TRBV9 and TRBJ1-1): DSGVTQTPKHLITATGQRVTLRCSPRSGDLSVYWYQQSLDQGLQFLIQYYNGEERAKGNILERFSAQQFPDLHSELNLSSLELGDSALYFCASSQVAGTGGAFFGQGTRLTVV.

V is TRBV29-1 and J is TRBJ1-1; TRBD1 agrees at 7 bases. From germline, CDR1 is SQVTM and CDR2 ANQGSEA. The CDR3 length is 15 residues. The trim removed 1 base at V and 4 bases at J, leaving 9 bases unmatched. The DNA for the CDR3 is TGCAGCGTTGAAGGGGTGGCAGGGGGAAGCACTGAAGCTTTCTTT. As protein: CSVEGVAGGSTEAFF.

The chain uses TRBV10-3 and TRBJ1-2; D is perhaps TRBD1 (5 bases). V lost 2 bases to trimming and J lost 2 bases, with 9 bases between them. This CDR3 has 14 residues. CDR1 is ENHRY, CDR2 SYGVKD, per germline. CDR3 nucleotides: TGTGCCATCAGTGAGGCAGGGCTGAACTATGGCTACACCTTC. This translates into CAISEAGLNYGYTF.

The chain is built from TRBV5-4 and TRBJ1-2, with a tentative D call TRBD1 (5 bases). Between the trimmed V and J ends, which lost 4 bases and 7 bases, there was a span of 14 bases. The CDR3 is 13 amino acids. Germline V CDR1 and CDR2: SGHNT, YYREEE (reference sequence). The CDR3 here is CASSRGEVRGYTF. Written as DNA, the CDR3 is TGTGCCAGCAGCCGAGGGGAGGTGCGTGGCTACACCTTC.

The chain joins TRBV19 to TRBJ2-3, with 9 bases matching TRBD2. The germline V gene has CDR1 LNHDA and CDR2 SQIVND (reference sequence). The CDR3 covers 16 residues. Losses at the gene ends were 7 bases for V and 3 bases for J; bases not matched to a gene: 11. CDR3 bases: TGTGCCAGTACCCACGGGGGGACTAGCCTAACAGATACGCAGTATTTT. It translates to CASTHGGTSLTDTQYF.

The chain uses TRBV10-3 and TRBJ1-1; tentatively, D is TRBD1 (6 bases). The CDR3 runs 13 residues. The V and J ends lost 4 bases and 5 bases respectively, with 11 bases between them. Germline V CDR1 and CDR2: ENHRY, SYGVKD. The CDR3 sequence: CAISVQGGTEAFF. The CDR3 nucleotides are TGTGCCATCAGTGTACAGGGTGGAACTGAAGCTTTCTTT.

This clone was detected a few times. The J gene is TRBJ1-4, the V gene TRBV6-1, with 9 bases fitting TRBD1. After removal of 6 bases from V and 7 bases from J, the junction contained 3 bases not matched to a gene. The V gene's germline CDR1 is MNHNS and CDR2 SASEGT. CDR3 length: 13 residues. The CDR3 region is CASRRTGVEKLFF. As DNA, the CDR3 is TGTGCCAGCAGGAGGACAGGGGTTGAAAAACTGTTTTTT.

The chain combines TRBV13 with TRBJ2-1; 12 bases are a match to TRBD2. From germline, CDR1 is PRHDT and CDR2 FYEKMQ (reference sequence). Trimming at V came to 5 bases and at J to 7 bases, leaving 12 bases not matched to a gene. The CDR3 runs 17 residues. In nucleotides, the CDR3 is TGTGCCAGCAGCGACCTAGCTGGTACTAGCGGGAGGAATGAGCAGTTCTTC. Translating it yields CASSDLAGTSGRNEQFF.

V gene TRBV7-2 combines with J gene TRBJ2-3; D possibly corresponds to TRBD1 (6 bases). Germline CDR1 is SGHTA and CDR2 is FQGNSA. Trimming stripped 1 base from V and 2 bases from J, with 13 bases between. The CDR3 has 16 residues. CDR3 region: CASSLVLGALTDTQYF. The CDR3 bases are TGTGCCAGCAGCTTAGTGTTGGGGGCCCTCACAGATACGCAGTATTTT.

The J gene is TRBJ1-4, the V gene TRBV10-1; no clear D gene. Germline CDR1 and CDR2: WNHNN and SYGVQD (reference sequence). The CDR3 is made up of 14 amino acids. Trimming shortened V by 6 bases and J by 7 bases, and 15 bases separated the two germline ends. The CDR3 DNA reads as TGCGCCAGCAGCCGCGGACTGCTTACTGAAAAACTGTTTTTT. Its protein is CASSRGLLTEKLFF.

The CDR3 DNA follows: TGTGCCAGCAGCTTGGCAGGTGTCTATGGCTACACCTTC. It yields the protein CASSLAGVYGYTF. The chain joins TRBV5-6 to TRBJ1-2; D uncertain. V shed 0 bases and J shed 4 bases, with 7 bases lying between them. CDR1 SGHDT and CDR2 YYEEEE come from the germline V gene. The CDR3 covers 13 residues.

The chain uses TRBV7-3 and TRBJ2-7; D unresolved. The germline V gene has CDR1 SGHTA and CDR2 FQGTGA. The CDR3 is 13 residues long. Trimming cost V 5 bases and J 2 bases, with 10 bases left between them. The CDR3 loop is CASSPSPPYEQYF. For the CDR3, the DNA is TGTGCCAGCAGCCCCTCTCCTCCCTACGAGCAGTACTTC.

The chain recombines TRBV2 with TRBJ1-6; D is perhaps TRBD1 (6 bases). Germline CDR1 reads SNHLY; CDR2 reads FYNNEI. V shed 4 bases and J shed 8 bases, with 12 bases lying between them. This CDR3 region has 14 residues. CDR3 bases: TGTGCCAGCAGTGTACGGTCAGGGGATTCACCCCTCCACTTT. Translating it yields CASSVRSGDSPLHF.

This chain connects TRBV6-5 to TRBJ2-2; D is perhaps TRBD1 (6 bases). The germline V gene encodes CDR1 MNHEY and CDR2 SVGAGI. V lost 7 bases and J 3 bases, leaving 9 bases between the germline ends. CDR3 size: 13 residues. CDR3 loop: CASNPGDTGELFF. CDR3 coding DNA: TGTGCCAGCAATCCAGGGGACACCGGGGAGCTGTTTTTT.

V and J are TRBV19 and TRBJ1-4; no clear D gene. Germline lookup yields CDR1 LNHDA and CDR2 SQIVND (reference sequence). The CDR3 extends over 14 amino acids. Trimming shortened V by 3 bases and J by 0 bases, and 5 bases separated the two germline ends. The CDR3 region has the DNA TGTGCCAGTAGTATCGAGGCAACTAATGAAAAACTGTTTTTT. Protein sequence: CASSIEATNEKLFF.

This clone appeared a few times. V is TRBV2 and J is TRBJ2-3; TRBD2 matches 8 bases. Germline CDR1 and CDR2: SNHLY and FYNNEI. J lost 2 bases, V lost 7 bases, and 8 bases had no gene match. The CDR3 has 15 residues. The CDR3 loop is CASNGGAYPTDTQYF. CDR3 nucleotide sequence: TGTGCCAGCAACGGGGGGGCATACCCCACAGATACGCAGTATTTT. Supplemented by reference TRBV2 and TRBJ2-3, the full variable domain reads EPEVTQTPSHQVTQMGQEVILRCVPISNHLYFYWYRQILGQKVEFLVSFYNNEISEKSEIFDDQFSVERPDGSNFTLKIRSTKLEDSAMYFCASNGGAYPTDTQYFGPGTRLTVL.

The chain links TRBV7-6 to TRBJ2-5; the match to TRBD1 covers 8 bases. The trim removed 1 base at V and 5 bases at J, leaving 6 bases unmatched. The germline gives CDR1 SGHVS, CDR2 FNYEAQ. The CDR3 sequence is 15 residues long. The CDR3 reads CASSLGGHRGETQYF. CDR3 nucleotide sequence: TGTGCCAGCAGCTTAGGGGGACACAGGGGGGAGACCCAGTACTTC. Combining the CDR3 with reference TRBV7-6 and TRBJ2-5 gives the whole variable domain GAGVSQSPRYKVTKRGQDVALRCDPISGHVSLYWYRQALGQGPEFLTYFNYEAQQDKSGLPNDRFSAERPEGSISTLTIQRTEQRDSAMYRCASSLGGHRGETQYFGPGTRLLVL.